This T cell receptor (beta chain) was captured in a study of radiation and T cells in renal cell carcinoma. This CDR3 is built from 13 residues. The V and J ends lost 6 bases and 10 bases, in that order; junction bases with no gene match: 9. Germline CDR1 is MNHEY and CDR2 is SVGAGI. Time point given: blood 4 weeks post-SBRT, at nephrectomy. Noted treatment: 15 Gy SBRT to primary tumor, nephrectomy 4 weeks later. Repertoires were generated with immunoSEQ multiplex PCR, while TCRdb's copy carries only in-frame clones and drops some. The top ten hold around 11% of the sample, which has fewer than 200,000 clones, about 87% seen once.

This clonotype was sampled from a woman between 50 and 59 years old with renal cell carcinoma. V usage is TRBV6-5 and J usage is TRBJ1-1; TRBD1 aligns across 9 bases. The sample here was blood, taken from a patient whose treatment included radiotherapy and nephrectomy. The CDR3 spells CASRLQGARRAFF. CDR3 nucleotides: TGTGCCAGCAGACTACAGGGGGCTCGTCGAGCTTTCTTT.